This is a list of T cell receptor beta chains from one sample in a study of monozygotic twins with inflammatory bowel disease. TCRdb re-called the 5' RACE reads and catalogs CDR3 proteins one per entry, DNA excluded. The sample holds 300,000 to 350,000 distinct CDR3 sequences. Sequencing was performed on blood. These receptors were obtained from a human donor with ulcerative colitis or Crohn's disease, or a healthy co-twin of an affected twin (not recorded which). Both conserved end residues are part of each CDR3.

j_gene	v_gene	CDR3aa
TRBJ2-7	TRBV4-2	CASSQRSAGAYEQYF
TRBJ2-6	TRBV20-1	CSAPSSPGANVLTF
TRBJ2-3	TRBV7-8	CASSLGVLGEDTQYF
TRBJ2-3	TRBV5-1	CASSRAGGSTDTQYF
TRBJ1-1	TRBV20-1	CSVGGRLNTEAFF
TRBJ1-1	TRBV4-1	CASSRTVAGWDTEAFF
TRBJ2-1	TRBV7-6	CASGGPRNDEQFF
TRBJ2-1	TRBV3-1	CASSLSSGGGSSYNEQFF
TRBJ2-7	TRBV12-3/TRBV12-4	CASTLTGGYFYEQYF
TRBJ2-7	TRBV7-6	CASSGGNEQYF
TRBJ1-1	TRBV28	CASSPAVGGTEAFF
TRBJ2-7	TRBV10-3	CATRTGSYEQYF
TRBJ1-4	TRBV29-1	CSVAGQGESEKLFF
TRBJ2-7	TRBV20-1	CSARAAISYEQYF
TRBJ2-1	TRBV4-3	CASSQVGVGTGEQFF